What follows are 9 T cell receptor beta chains derived from one specimen sequenced in a study of T-cell memory formation after mild COVID-19. TCRdb passed the 5' RACE reads through MiXCR, listing each CDR3 protein once. The data contain approximately 170,000 distinct CDR3 sequences, over 10% of them singletons. The sequenced sample consisted of PBMCs or a T cell subset sorted from them (not recorded which). Receptors were obtained from a man aged 18-30 years who had mild COVID-19 (a few samples of this study predate the infection). Cell type and time point are not known.

The J gene is TRBJ2-2, the V gene TRBV29-1, with D possibly being TRBD2 (6 bases). V was pared by 5 bases and J by 4 bases, with 14 bases between. Germline assignment: CDR1 SQVTM and CDR2 ANQGSEA. The CDR3 is 14 residues long. The DNA for the CDR3 is TGCAGCGTTCAGGACTACGCAGGCACCGGGGAGCTGTTTTTT. Its protein is CSVQDYAGTGELFF.

About this clonotype itself: A junction boundary mismatches the germline segment, possibly from a read error. This sequence joins TRBV20-1 and TRBJ2-2; D is possibly TRBD2 (5 bases). Per the germline V gene, CDR1 is DFQATT and CDR2 is SNEGSKA (reference sequence). The CDR3 is 15 amino acids. DNA of the CDR3: TGCAGTGCTAGATTCCGGGGTACATACACCGGGGAGCTGATTTTT. Its translation is CSARFRGTYTGELIF.

This clonotype turned up a few times. In DNA form, the CDR3 reads TGTGCCAGCAGCTTATCGGATCTAAATCAGCCCCAGCATTTT. Its protein product is CASSLSDLNQPQHF. The chain combines TRBV7-8 with TRBJ1-5, with D unresolved. V was clipped by 2 bases and J by 4 bases, with 9 bases between them. Looked up from germline, CDR1 is SGHVS and CDR2 is FQNEAQ. The CDR3 spans 14 residues.

This clonotype was recorded a few times. This rearrangement joins TRBV3-1 to TRBJ1-6, with D perhaps TRBD1 (5 bases). V was cut by 5 bases and J by 10 bases, with 18 bases left in between. The CDR3 has 15 residues. Germline values: CDR1 LGHDT, CDR2 YNNKEL (reference sequence). CDR3 DNA sequence: TGTGCCAGCAGCTCACCTGGGGCAGGAGGATCACCCCTCCACTTT. Translation: CASSSPGAGGSPLHF. The full variable domain, completed using reference TRBV3-1 and TRBJ1-6, is DTAVSQTPKYLVTQMGNDKSIKCEQNLGHDTMYWYKQDSKKFLKIMFSYNNKELIINETVPNRFSPKSPDKAHLNLHINSLELGDSAVYFCASSSPGAGGSPLHFGNGTRLTVT.

V usage is TRBV7-2 and J usage is TRBJ2-2; weak D call: TRBD1 (6 bases). V shed 3 bases and J shed 4 bases, with 15 bases lying between them. CDR3 length equals 16 residues. Germline CDR1 and CDR2: SGHTA and FQGNSA. The chain's CDR3 is CASSLTTGFGTGELFF. CDR3 DNA sequence: TGTGCCAGCAGCTTGACTACAGGGTTCGGCACCGGGGAGCTGTTTTTT.

This clonotype has more than one count but fewer than ten. The CDR3 region has the DNA TGCGCCAGCAGCTTGCAACCGATTCCCTACAATGAGCAGTTCTTC. It is translated as CASSLQPIPYNEQFF. The V gene is TRBV5-1, the J gene TRBJ2-1, with D unclear. CDR1 and CDR2 (germline): SGHRS, YFSETQ. The CDR3 loop spans 15 amino acids. V was cut by 1 base and J by 2 bases, with 10 bases left in between.

This clonotype was counted a few times. V and J are TRBV10-3 and TRBJ2-3; TRBD2 agrees at 12 bases. Germline loops: CDR1 ENHRY, CDR2 SYGVKD. V dropped 5 bases and J dropped 0; count of bases not matched to a gene: 3. The CDR3 runs to 16 residues. The CDR3 coding sequence is TGTGCCATCAGTTCTAGCGGGGGGGCTAGCACAGATACGCAGTATTTT. Translated, it gives CAISSSGGASTDTQYF.

V is TRBV18 and J is TRBJ2-7; 9 bases match TRBD1. V dropped 5 bases and J dropped 2; count of bases not matched to a gene: 4. This CDR3 has 14 amino acids. Looked up from germline, CDR1 is KGHSH and CDR2 is LQKENI. The CDR3 sequence: CASSARQGAYEQYF. CDR3 nucleotide sequence: TGTGCCAGCTCAGCTAGACAGGGGGCCTACGAGCAGTACTTC.

This chain joins TRBV4-1 and TRBJ2-5; 8 bases match TRBD2. V lost 0 bases, J lost 5 bases, and 8 bases stayed unmatched. CDR1 and CDR2 from the germline V gene are MGHRA and YSYEKL. The CDR3 has 16 residues. The CDR3 spells CASSQDGQRGWETQYF. The CDR3, as DNA: TGCGCCAGCAGCCAAGATGGGCAGCGGGGGTGGGAGACCCAGTACTTC.